A single T cell receptor (beta chain) is shown here with its context. This record belongs to a study of blood T cell repertoires in COVID-19. At the level of the study: Sites across the United States, Italy and Spain contributed samples from acute and convalescent COVID-19. In each case, the material was cDNA or gDNA derived from T cells, B-cell-depleted T cells, or PBMCs.

Original analysis: Researchers report that nucleated cell counts were estimated from reference gene primer amplification. Data came from immunoSEQ multiplex PCR; TCRdb stores just in-frame clones and leaves some out. V, J and clone size were drawn from that table, and D and trimming were deduced from the DNA. The table lists just under 300,000 clones, around nine tenths of them singletons. There are 15 residues in the CDR3. V shed 7 bases, J shed 0 bases, and the junction held 5 bases outside the gene matches. Per the germline V gene, CDR1 is ENHRY and CDR2 is SYGVKD. The sample taken for sequencing was peripheral blood. The chain joins TRBV10-3 to TRBJ1-3; 8 nucleotides agree with TRBD1. The clonotype was recovered from a man between 65 and 85 years old with acute or convalescent COVID-19. The CDR3 nucleotides are TGTGCCATCAACCGGGGACAGGCCTCTGGAAACACCATATATTTT. Its translation: CAINRGQASGNTIYF.